These T cell receptor beta chains were read from a single sample in a study of graft-versus-host responses after intestinal transplantation. These receptors' antigens are unknown. The assay was immunoSEQ multiplex PCR, and TCRdb's table has in-frame clones only and misses some. Among about 40,000 clones, approximately 95% were seen once, and the ten largest hold less than 0.65%. Here the sequenced sample was unstimulated CD8+ T cells sorted from spleen or lymph node cells, taken before transplant. The receptors derive from a human donor who was the organ donor for an intestinal transplant. The CDR3 runs from the conserved cysteine through the conserved F or W. D genes are given only for firm matches. Only some rows state a clone size, as once, few, many or a class for expanded clones.

>-|-|TRBJ1-2|TRBV7-2
CASSSVFSLPNYGYTF
TGTGCCAGCAGCTCCGTTTTTTCCTTGCCAAACTATGGCTACACCTTC
>-|-|TRBJ2-2|TRBV27
CASSLSSHLTTGELFF
TGTGCCAGCAGTTTATCCTCCCACCTTACCACCGGGGAGCTGTTTTTT
>-|-|TRBJ1-5|TRBV27
CASSLGGSNQPQHF
TGTGCCAGCAGTTTAGGGGGTAGCAATCAGCCCCAGCATTTT
>-|-|TRBJ2-5|TRBV29-1
CSVDAWQAQETQYF
TGCAGCGTTGACGCATGGCAGGCCCAAGAGACCCAGTACTTC
>-|-|TRBJ1-3|TRBV6-4
CASRVFGNTIYF
TGTGCCAGCAGGGTTTTTGGAAACACCATATATTTT
>TRBD2|-|TRBJ2-1|TRBV4-3
CASSQSGGASEQFF
TGCGCCAGCAGCCAGAGCGGGGGGGCGAGTGAGCAGTTCTTC
>-|-|TRBJ2-5|TRBV7-8
CASRLTGGKETQYF
TGTGCCAGCAGGTTAACGGGCGGAAAAGAGACCCAGTACTTC
>TRBD1|-|TRBJ1-1|TRBV7-3
CASSLTTGGPEAFF
TGTGCCAGCAGCTTAACCACAGGGGGCCCGGAAGCTTTCTTT
>-|-|TRBJ2-5|TRBV7-9
CASSTGRGTETQYF
TGTGCCAGCAGCACGGGACGGGGGACAGAGACCCAGTACTTC
>-|-|TRBJ2-7|TRBV6-1
CASRGQETYEQYF
TGTGCCAGCAGAGGACAAGAGACCTACGAGCAGTACTTC
>TRBD2|-|TRBJ2-7|TRBV7-6
CASSPLTAGGYYEQYF
TGTGCCAGCAGCCCCCTCACAGCGGGGGGGTACTACGAGCAGTACTTC
>-|once|TRBJ2-1|TRBV19
CASSITRVIYNEQFF
TGTGCCAGTAGTATTACCAGGGTTATCTACAATGAGCAGTTCTTC
>-|-|TRBJ2-3|TRBV19
CASGYTDTQYF
TGTGCCAGTGGGTACACAGATACGCAGTATTTT
>TRBD1|-|TRBJ2-7|TRBV19
CASSPGQLLNEQYF
TGTGCCAGTAGCCCGGGACAGCTTCTCAACGAGCAGTACTTC
>-|-|TRBJ2-3|TRBV5-1
CASSLGGVDTQYF
TGCGCCAGCAGCTTGGGGGGTGTAGATACGCAGTATTTT
>-|-|TRBJ1-1|TRBV7-9
CASSLGGRGYTEAFF
TGTGCCAGCAGCTTAGGCGGGCGGGGTTACACTGAAGCTTTCTTT
>-|-|TRBJ1-2|TRBV7-2
CASTLGWGQLNYGYTF
TGTGCCAGCACCCTAGGGTGGGGCCAACTTAACTATGGCTACACCTTC
>-|-|TRBJ2-7|TRBV5-5
CASSFNRPTYEQYF
TGTGCCAGCAGCTTTAACAGGCCCACCTACGAGCAGTACTTC
>-|-|TRBJ2-2|TRBV30
CAWSVGNTGELFF
TGTGCCTGGAGTGTAGGGAACACCGGGGAGCTGTTTTTT
>TRBD2|-|TRBJ2-3|TRBV5-4
CASSWGTSADTDTQYF
TGTGCCAGCAGCTGGGGGACTAGCGCTGACACAGATACGCAGTATTTT
>-|-|TRBJ2-7|TRBV6-1
CASSELGQYF
TGTGCCAGCAGTGAGCTAGGGCAGTACTTC
>-|once|TRBJ2-7|TRBV11-2
CASSLVASLLYEQYF
TGTGCCAGCAGCTTAGTGGCTAGCTTGCTCTACGAGCAGTACTTC
>-|once|TRBJ1-4|TRBV4-1
CASSQAPPGEKLFF
TGCGCCAGCAGCCAAGCCCCCCCAGGGGAAAAACTGTTTTTT
>-|-|TRBJ2-1|TRBV11-2
CASRAGTLTYNEQFF
TGTGCCAGCAGAGCCGGGACCCTCACCTACAATGAGCAGTTCTTC
>TRBD1|-|TRBJ2-7|TRBV6-5
CASSYGAGGYEQYF
TGTGCCAGCAGTTACGGGGCAGGGGGCTACGAGCAGTACTTC
>-|-|TRBJ1-1|TRBV11-2
CASSTLVNTEAFF
TGTGCCAGCAGCACCCTAGTGAACACTGAAGCTTTCTTT
>TRBD1|-|TRBJ2-5|TRBV13
CASSLGGGPETQYF
TGTGCCAGCAGCTTAGGAGGGGGCCCCGAGACCCAGTACTTC
>-|-|TRBJ2-5|TRBV6-1
CASNKETQYF
TGTGCCAGCAATAAGGAGACCCAGTACTTC
>-|once|TRBJ1-1|TRBV10-1
CASSPGEEAFF
TGCGCCAGCAGTCCCGGGGAGGAAGCTTTCTTT
>TRBD2|-|TRBJ2-7|TRBV6-5
CASSLTSGGSYEQYF
TGTGCCAGCAGTCTGACTAGCGGGGGGTCCTACGAGCAGTACTTC
>-|-|TRBJ1-3|TRBV7-9
CASSFSPVSGNTIYF
TGTGCCAGCAGCTTTTCCCCGGTCTCTGGAAACACCATATATTTT
>-|few|TRBJ2-6|TRBV4-2
CASSQEASSGANVLTF
TGTGCCAGCAGCCAAGAGGCCAGCTCTGGGGCCAACGTCCTGACTTTC
>TRBD2|-|TRBJ2-1|TRBV10-3
CAISVLAGAYNEQFF
TGTGCCATCAGTGTACTAGCGGGGGCCTACAATGAGCAGTTCTTC
>TRBD2|-|TRBJ2-7|TRBV13
CASSGGTSGGPSYEQYF
TGTGCCAGCAGCGGCGGGACTAGCGGGGGGCCCTCCTACGAGCAGTACTTC
>-|-|TRBJ2-4|TRBV9
CASSPGGSRQYF
TGTGCCAGCAGTCCAGGAGGCAGTCGGCAGTACTTC
>-|once|TRBJ2-7|TRBV11-3
CASSRGRSYEQYF
TGTGCCAGCAGCAGGGGACGGTCCTACGAGCAGTACTTC
>-|-|TRBJ1-2|TRBV9
CASSGYQWGYTF
TGTGCCAGCAGCGGCTATCAATGGGGCTACACCTTC
>TRBD1|-|TRBJ1-2|TRBV4-3
CASSHTGANIYGYTF
TGCGCCAGCAGCCATACAGGGGCTAATATCTATGGCTACACCTTC
>-|-|TRBJ2-7|TRBV6-1
CASIGQGFYEQYF
TGTGCCAGCATAGGGCAGGGTTTCTACGAGCAGTACTTC
>-|-|TRBJ1-1|TRBV6-5
CASRTGASTEAFF
TGTGCCAGCCGAACTGGGGCGTCCACTGAAGCTTTCTTT
>-|-|TRBJ1-4|TRBV5-1
CASSLEDLGEKLFF
TGCGCCAGCAGCTTGGAGGACTTAGGTGAAAAACTGTTTTTT
>-|-|TRBJ2-7|TRBV5-1
CASSPSPYYEQYF
TGCGCCAGCAGCCCCTCCCCTTACTACGAGCAGTACTTC
>TRBD2|-|TRBJ2-3|TRBV7-9
CASSYHSGGRTDTQYF
TGTGCCAGCAGCTACCATAGCGGGGGACGCACAGATACGCAGTATTTT
>TRBD1|-|TRBJ2-4|TRBV4-3
CASSQGTGGSDIQYF
TGCGCCAGCAGCCAAGGTACAGGGGGCTCAGACATTCAGTACTTC
>TRBD2|-|TRBJ2-7|TRBV10-1
CASSEYPPGLAGRLTYEQYF
TGCGCCAGCAGTGAGTACCCCCCGGGACTAGCGGGACGACTTACCTACGAGCAGTACTTC
>TRBD2|-|TRBJ2-3|TRBV7-6
CASSSLSGGLTDTQYF
TGTGCCAGCAGCTCCCTGAGCGGGGGCCTCACAGATACGCAGTATTTT
>TRBD2|-|TRBJ2-3|TRBV5-4
CASRRSGGGTDTQYF
TGTGCCAGCAGGCGATCCGGGGGGGGCACAGATACGCAGTATTTT
>-|-|TRBJ2-7|TRBV4-2
CASSQDNYEQYF
TGTGCCAGCAGCCAAGATAACTACGAGCAGTACTTC
>-|-|TRBJ2-3|TRBV2
CASQGGYSDTQYF
TGTGCCAGCCAGGGTGGTTATTCAGATACGCAGTATTTT
>-|-|TRBJ2-5|TRBV7-9
CASSSPAGAVGTQYF
TGTGCCAGCAGCTCCCCGGCGGGGGCCGTGGGGACCCAGTACTTC
>-|-|TRBJ2-7|TRBV7-9
CASSLAGLSYEQYF
TGTGCCAGCAGCTTAGCGGGTCTGTCCTACGAGCAGTACTTC
>TRBD1|-|TRBJ1-2|TRBV9
CASSGRYPTGRISRGYTF
TGTGCCAGCAGCGGTAGATATCCGACAGGGAGAATCTCCCGCGGCTACACCTTC
>-|-|TRBJ2-2|TRBV5-6
CASSSGGSSEELFF
TGTGCCAGCAGCTCAGGTGGGAGTAGCGAGGAGCTGTTTTTT
>TRBD2|-|TRBJ2-1|TRBV10-3
CAISVGGDPYNEQFF
TGTGCCATCAGTGTTGGGGGGGACCCTTACAATGAGCAGTTCTTC
>-|-|TRBJ1-2|TRBV27
CASSSGGPMGGYTF
TGTGCCAGCAGCTCCGGCGGGCCGATGGGGGGCTACACCTTC
>-|few|TRBJ1-1|TRBV19
CASSHDLRGNTEAFF
TGTGCCAGTAGTCACGACCTAAGGGGGAACACTGAAGCTTTCTTT